Listed below are T cell receptor beta chains from one sample, sequenced in a study of spatial heterogeneity in lung cancer. From the 5' RACE reads, TCRdb called clonotypes with MiXCR, one entry per CDR3 protein. The table has fewer than 65,000 distinct CDR3 sequences, approximately 6.3% seen once. This specimen was PBMCs, taken at surgery. These receptors were collected from a female donor with early-stage non-small cell lung cancer. The CDR3 runs from the conserved cysteine through the conserved F or W. A D gene is named only where the DNA matches it firmly. Size values are once, few and many counts, or a class for expanded clones, and some rows have none.

D,size,J,V,CDR3,DNA
NA,many,TRBJ2-1,TRBV7-9,CASSVARVFNEQFF,TGTGCCAGCAGCGTAGCCAGGGTGTTCAATGAGCAGTTCTTC
NA,few,TRBJ2-3,TRBV7-3,CASSPLGISTDTQYF,TGTGCCAGCAGCCCGCTTGGGATTAGCACAGATACGCAGTATTTT
NA,few,TRBJ1-1,TRBV20-1,CSASSPFEGLRSHEAFF,TGCAGTGCTAGTTCCCCTTTTGAAGGGCTCCGATCCCATGAAGCTTTCTTT
TRBD2,many,TRBJ2-1,TRBV11-2,CASKIMSGTSGKSYNEQFF,TGTGCCAGCAAAATTATGTCGGGTACTAGCGGGAAATCCTACAATGAGCAGTTCTTC
NA,many,TRBJ1-2,TRBV18,CASSPTGGQNGYTF,TGTGCCAGCTCACCAACGGGGGGGCAGAATGGCTACACCTTC
TRBD1,NA,TRBJ2-5,TRBV7-8,CASSLGQGVQETQYF,TGTGCCAGCAGCTTAGGGCAGGGGGTCCAAGAGACCCAGTACTTC
NA,many,TRBJ2-1,TRBV3-1,CASSQVLRYTGEQFF,TGTGCCAGCAGCCAAGTGCTCCGATATACGGGTGAGCAGTTCTTC
TRBD2,few,TRBJ2-1,TRBV12-3/TRBV12-4,CASLIIAGGQYNEQFF,TGTGCCAGCCTGATTATAGCGGGAGGCCAGTACAATGAGCAGTTCTTC
TRBD1,many,TRBJ1-6,TRBV12-3/TRBV12-4,CASSSRTGDTWNRDSPLHF,TGTGCCAGCAGTTCAAGGACAGGGGACACCTGGAACCGTGACTCACCCCTCCACTTT
NA,NA,TRBJ1-4,TRBV7-9,CASSLGGAGRNEKLFF,TGTGCCAGCAGCTTAGGCGGGGCAGGACGGAATGAAAAACTGTTTTTT
TRBD1,few,TRBJ2-2,TRBV5-1,CASSLTGGTDTGELFF,TGCGCCAGCAGCCTTACAGGGGGCACGGACACCGGGGAGCTGTTTTTT
TRBD1,NA,TRBJ1-2,TRBV29-1,CSVEGTDRGYGYTF,TGCAGCGTTGAAGGGACTGACAGGGGGTATGGCTACACCTTC
NA,many,TRBJ1-6,TRBV2,CASSEGGDNSPLHF,TGTGCCAGCAGTGAAGGGGGAGATAATTCACCCCTCCACTTT
TRBD2,NA,TRBJ2-1,TRBV12-3/TRBV12-4,CASSLGTSGDVEGQFF,TGTGCCAGCAGTTTAGGAACTAGCGGGGACGTCGAGGGGCAGTTCTTC
NA,many,TRBJ2-3,TRBV7-9,CASSSLGRGATDTQYF,TGTGCCAGCAGCTCCCTAGGGAGGGGGGCAACAGATACGCAGTATTTT
NA,NA,TRBJ1-1,TRBV7-6,CASSLGGSGTEAFF,TGTGCCAGCAGCTTAGGGGGATCGGGCACTGAAGCTTTCTTT
NA,many,TRBJ1-1,TRBV6-5,CASRPPGTTQAFF,TGTGCCAGCAGGCCCCCGGGGACAACTCAAGCTTTCTTT
NA,many,TRBJ2-3,TRBV29-1,CSVDRAGNTDTQYF,TGCAGCGTTGACCGGGCAGGGAACACAGATACGCAGTATTTT
NA,NA,TRBJ1-6,TRBV2,CASTRDIAGSPLHF,TGTGCCAGCACTCGGGACATAGCTGGTTCACCCCTCCACTTT
NA,many,TRBJ1-1,TRBV5-1,CASSTDGLGPAGTEAFF,TGCGCCAGCAGCACGGACGGACTGGGTCCCGCTGGCACTGAAGCTTTCTTT
NA,many,TRBJ1-2,TRBV11-2,CASSSPTRRNGYTF,TGTGCCAGCAGCTCCCCAACAAGGAGGAATGGCTACACCTTC
TRBD2,NA,TRBJ2-1,TRBV9,CASSVAAGARGEQFF,TGTGCCAGCAGCGTAGCAGCGGGAGCTCGTGGTGAGCAGTTCTTC
NA,many,TRBJ1-6,TRBV5-1,CASSFDGGDSPLHF,TGCGCCAGCAGTTTCGACGGAGGGGATTCACCCCTCCACTTT
TRBD2,many,TRBJ2-7,TRBV6-5,CASSQREGPYEQYF,TGTGCCAGCAGTCAGCGGGAGGGCCCCTACGAGCAGTACTTC
NA,few,TRBJ2-1,TRBV29-1,CSVEDTLGPGRNEQFF,TGCAGCGTTGAAGATACCCTGGGACCCGGCCGGAATGAGCAGTTCTTC
TRBD1,many,TRBJ2-7,TRBV10-3,CAISQDRAEQYF,TGTGCCATCAGCCAGGACAGGGCCGAGCAGTACTTC
NA,many,TRBJ1-5,TRBV2,CASTPDLTQPQHF,TGTGCCAGCACACCGGATCTAACTCAGCCCCAGCATTTT
NA,few,TRBJ2-1,TRBV7-2,CASSSRSEVNEQFF,TGTGCCAGCAGCTCTCGTTCCGAGGTCAATGAGCAGTTCTTC
NA,many,TRBJ1-2,TRBV4-2,CASSQDEGNRANYGYTF,TGTGCCAGCAGCCAAGATGAGGGGAACAGAGCGAACTATGGCTACACCTTC
NA,many,TRBJ2-3,TRBV3-1,CASSQDRPGVATQYF,TGTGCCAGCAGCCAAGACCGTCCTGGCGTGGCTACGCAGTATTTT
TRBD1,few,TRBJ2-3,TRBV11-2,CASSSPRTGPTDTQYF,TGTGCCAGCAGCTCCCCAAGGACAGGCCCCACAGATACGCAGTATTTT
TRBD2,few,TRBJ2-6,TRBV11-2,CASSLVNAGLLSGANVLTF,TGTGCCAGCAGCTTAGTTAACGCGGGACTACTCTCTGGGGCCAACGTCCTGACTTTC
TRBD2,many,TRBJ2-7,TRBV20-1,CSARSGLAGEFYEQYF,TGCAGTGCTAGATCGGGACTAGCGGGAGAGTTCTACGAGCAGTACTTC
NA,many,TRBJ1-4,TRBV3-1,CASSQGGSAEKLFF,TGTGCCAGCAGCCAAGGAGGATCAGCCGAAAAACTGTTTTTT
NA,NA,TRBJ2-7,TRBV10-1,CASSEGPVYEQYF,TGCGCCAGCAGTGAGGGTCCAGTCTACGAGCAGTACTTC
NA,NA,TRBJ1-5,TRBV7-6,CASSLARFQPQHF,TGTGCCAGCAGCTTAGCACGGTTTCAGCCCCAGCATTTT
NA,few,TRBJ2-5,TRBV5-1,CASSSTTGRRGETQYF,TGCGCCAGCAGCTCGACTACAGGGAGAAGAGGGGAGACCCAGTACTTC
NA,many,TRBJ2-1,TRBV27,CASRPGSYNEQFF,TGTGCCAGCAGGCCAGGGTCCTACAATGAGCAGTTCTTC
TRBD2,many,TRBJ2-3,TRBV5-1,CASSRGEIGTDTQYF,TGCGCCAGCAGCCGGGGGGAGATCGGCACAGATACGCAGTATTTT
NA,NA,TRBJ2-1,TRBV7-9,CASSLSHSSYNEQFF,TGTGCCAGCAGCTTATCTCACAGCTCCTACAATGAGCAGTTCTTC
NA,many,TRBJ1-6,TRBV27,CASSFGNSPLHF,TGTGCCAGCAGTTTCGGGAATTCACCCCTCCACTTT
NA,NA,TRBJ1-3,TRBV5-1,CASSWEPISGNTIYF,TGCGCCAGCAGCTGGGAGCCAATCTCTGGAAACACCATATATTTT
TRBD1,few,TRBJ1-1,TRBV3-1,CASSPQTGVNTEAFF,TGTGCCAGCAGCCCTCAGACAGGGGTGAACACTGAAGCTTTCTTT
TRBD1,many,TRBJ1-1,TRBV10-3,CAIRRQGEGSEAFF,TGTGCCATCAGGAGACAGGGAGAGGGCTCTGAAGCTTTCTTT
NA,many,TRBJ1-1,TRBV7-7,CASSATLNTEAFF,TGTGCCAGCAGCGCGACTTTGAACACTGAAGCTTTCTTT
NA,many,TRBJ1-2,TRBV10-3,CAISENRESAGNYGYTF,TGTGCCATCAGCGAGAATCGGGAATCCGCAGGAAACTATGGCTACACCTTC
NA,many,TRBJ1-2,TRBV10-3,CAISGSFEDPLNYGYTF,TGTGCCATCAGTGGGTCGTTTGAGGATCCCCTCAACTATGGCTACACCTTC
NA,few,TRBJ2-6,TRBV12-3/TRBV12-4,CASSSTGPSGANVLTF,TGTGCCAGCAGTTCAACAGGACCTTCTGGGGCCAACGTCCTGACTTTC
TRBD2,NA,TRBJ2-1,TRBV7-2,CASSLSGGLMNEQFF,TGTGCCAGCAGCCTTAGCGGGGGCCTTATGAATGAGCAGTTCTTC
TRBD1,many,TRBJ2-5,TRBV19,CASRDRVETQYF,TGTGCCAGTAGGGACAGGGTGGAGACCCAGTACTTC
TRBD1,many,TRBJ2-1,TRBV6-4,CASSAPGQNNEQFF,TGTGCCAGCAGTGCCCCGGGACAGAACAATGAGCAGTTCTTC
TRBD2,many,TRBJ2-1,TRBV10-1,CASSELAGGRYNEQFF,TGCGCCAGCAGTGAGCTAGCGGGAGGTCGCTACAATGAGCAGTTCTTC
NA,few,TRBJ1-3,TRBV5-4,CASSPGGAGNTIYF,TGTGCCAGCAGTCCAGGTGGGGCTGGAAACACCATATATTTT
NA,few,TRBJ2-5,TRBV24-1,CATSDFTRGQETQYF,TGTGCCACCAGTGATTTTACCAGGGGCCAAGAGACCCAGTACTTC
NA,few,TRBJ2-3,TRBV24-1,CATSDSGPSDTQYF,TGTGCCACCAGTGATTCTGGCCCCTCAGATACGCAGTATTTT
NA,few,TRBJ1-1,TRBV12-3/TRBV12-4,CASSARTGNTEAFF,TGTGCCAGCAGTGCACGGACGGGGAACACTGAAGCTTTCTTT
TRBD2,few,TRBJ2-3,TRBV7-2,CASSLRRGGSDTQYF,TGTGCCAGCAGCCTTAGGCGGGGGGGGTCGGATACGCAGTATTTT